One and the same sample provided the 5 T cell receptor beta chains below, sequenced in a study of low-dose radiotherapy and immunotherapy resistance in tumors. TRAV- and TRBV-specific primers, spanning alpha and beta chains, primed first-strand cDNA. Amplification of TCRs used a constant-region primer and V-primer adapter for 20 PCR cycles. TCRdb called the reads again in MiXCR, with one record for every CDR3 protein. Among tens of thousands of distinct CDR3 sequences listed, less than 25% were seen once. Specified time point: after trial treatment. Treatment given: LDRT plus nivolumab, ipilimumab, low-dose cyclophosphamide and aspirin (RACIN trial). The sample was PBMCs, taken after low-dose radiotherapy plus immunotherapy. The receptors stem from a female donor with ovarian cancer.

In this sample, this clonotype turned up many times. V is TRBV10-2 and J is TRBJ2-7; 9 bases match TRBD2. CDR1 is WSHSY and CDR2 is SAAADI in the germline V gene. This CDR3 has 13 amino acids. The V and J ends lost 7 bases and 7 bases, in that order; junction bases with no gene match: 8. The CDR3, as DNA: TGCGCCAGCAAGAGTAGCGGGAGTTGGGAGCAGTACTTC. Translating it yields CASKSSGSWEQYF.

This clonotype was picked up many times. CDR3: CASSPSGGAGANVLTF. As DNA, the CDR3 is TGTGCCAGCAGTCCTAGTGGGGGGGCCGGGGCCAACGTCCTGACTTTC. This chain links TRBV6-2 or TRBV6-3 with TRBJ2-6, with TRBD2 as a possible D gene (7 bases). Per the germline V gene, CDR1 is MNHEY and CDR2 is SVGEGT. The CDR3 length is 16 residues. The V gene lost 5 bases and the J gene lost 4 bases, with 15 bases spanning the gap.

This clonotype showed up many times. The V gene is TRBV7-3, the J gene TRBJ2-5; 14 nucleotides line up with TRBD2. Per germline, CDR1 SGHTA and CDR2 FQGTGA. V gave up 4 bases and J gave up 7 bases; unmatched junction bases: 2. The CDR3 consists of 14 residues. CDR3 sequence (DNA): TGTGCCAGCAGCTCCGGACTAGCGGGGGGGACCCAGTACTTC. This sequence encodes CASSSGLAGGTQYF.

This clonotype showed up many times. This CDR3 is CSATGAPILTDTQYF. The CDR3 bases are TGCAGTGCAACCGGGGCCCCAATTCTCACAGATACGCAGTATTTT. The chain uses TRBV20-1 and TRBJ2-3; D might be TRBD1 or TRBD2, each matching 5 bases. The V gene lost 6 bases and the J gene lost 2 bases, with 18 bases spanning the gap. The CDR3 runs 15 residues. Germline loops: CDR1 DFQATT, CDR2 SNEGSKA (reference sequence).

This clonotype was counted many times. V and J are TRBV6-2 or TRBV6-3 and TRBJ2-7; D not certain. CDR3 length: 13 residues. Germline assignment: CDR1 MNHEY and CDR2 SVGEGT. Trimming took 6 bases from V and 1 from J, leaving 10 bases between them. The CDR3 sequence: CASSPPPSYEQYF. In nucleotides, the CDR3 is TGTGCCAGCAGCCCCCCCCCTTCCTACGAGCAGTACTTC.